The 12 T cell receptor beta chains below all came from one sample that was sequenced in a study of cytomegalovirus exposure and HLA in healthy donors. Researchers ran the PCR with 60 Vbeta and 13 Jbeta primers. The method was immunoSEQ multiplex PCR; TCRdb's version includes in-frame clones alone and lacks a portion of them. The sample includes 90,000 to 130,000 clones, 75% to 80% of them seen just once. Sequencing was performed on PBMCs. The receptors come from a woman in her 30s in good health and CMV-seronegative.

This chain links TRBV30 with TRBJ1-5, with TRBD1 as a possible D gene (5 bases). V was shortened by 0 bases and J by 5 bases, with 20 bases between the two germline ends. The germline V gene has CDR1 GTSNPN and CDR2 SVGIG (reference sequence). The CDR3 consists of 17 residues. CDR3 amino acids: CAWSVIGARLTDQPQHF. The CDR3 DNA sequence: TGTGCCTGGAGTGTAATAGGGGCCCGACTTACAGATCAGCCCCAGCATTTT.

This rearrangement joins TRBV29-1 to TRBJ2-7, with 7 bases fitting TRBD2. Germline V gene lookup returns CDR1 SQVTM and CDR2 ANQGSEA. The CDR3 is 14 amino acids. V was pared by 7 bases and J by 6 bases, with 15 bases of the junction left unmatched. CDR3 DNA: TGCAGCGCGAGGACTAGTCGCCCTACGGGCGAGCAGTACTTC. Encoded protein: CSARTSRPTGEQYF.

Only one count was recorded for this clone. The V call is TRBV6-5, the J call TRBJ2-7; tentatively, D is TRBD1 (5 bases). Trimming removed 5 bases at V and 0 bases at J, with 11 bases between. The CDR3 length is 14 residues. CDR1 and CDR2 from the germline V gene are MNHEY and SVGAGI. Written as DNA, the CDR3 is TGTGCCAGCAGTCCCATTCAGGGCTCCTACGAGCAGTACTTC. Translated: CASSPIQGSYEQYF.

The V call is TRBV7-3, the J call TRBJ2-5; D call uncertain. Germline values: CDR1 SGHTA, CDR2 FQGTGA. This CDR3 comprises 13 residues. Trimming took off 5 bases at V and 1 base at J, with 8 bases between the two ends. DNA of the CDR3: TGTGCCAGCAGCCGGAGTAGCCAAGAGACCCAGTACTTC. Amino acid sequence: CASSRSSQETQYF.

This clone was observed a few times. The rearrangement joins TRBV5-4 to TRBJ2-7; a possible D gene is TRBD1 (5 bases). Trimming cost V 4 bases and J 1 base, with 9 bases left between them. The CDR3 extends over 13 amino acids. CDR1 SGHNT and CDR2 YYREEE come from the germline V gene (reference sequence). The CDR3 loop is CASSQGTSYEQYF. The CDR3 DNA is TGTGCCAGCAGCCAGGGAACATCCTACGAGCAGTACTTC.

The count of this clone is one. This chain links TRBV6-5 with TRBJ2-7; perhaps TRBD1 as D (6 bases). The V gene lost 4 bases and the J gene lost 2 bases, with 15 bases spanning the gap. Germline loops: CDR1 MNHEY, CDR2 SVGAGI. The CDR3 is made up of 15 amino acids. In DNA form, the CDR3 reads TGTGCCAGCAGTTCCGAATCAGGGGCGACCTACGAGCAGTACTTC. It codes for CASSSESGATYEQYF.

This clone was observed a handful of times. The genes are TRBV5-4 and TRBJ2-2; 9 nucleotides line up with TRBD1. J was trimmed by 4 bases and V by 3 bases; bases with no gene match: 7. The CDR3 totals 16 residues. Looked up from germline, CDR1 is SGHNT and CDR2 is YYREEE (reference sequence). CDR3 region: CASSWPGQGGTGELFF. CDR3 in DNA: TGTGCCAGCAGCTGGCCGGGACAGGGCGGCACCGGGGAGCTGTTTTTT.

This clone was counted only a few times. V gene TRBV6-6 combines with J gene TRBJ2-7; maybe TRBD2 (5 bases). Between the trimmed V and J ends, which lost 2 bases and 9 bases, there was a span of 14 bases. Germline loops: CDR1 MNHNY, CDR2 SVGAGI (reference sequence). This CDR3 is built from 13 residues. In DNA, the CDR3 is TGTGCCAGCAGTTACGAGGGTGTCGGCGGGCAGTACTTC. This translates into CASSYEGVGGQYF.

The rearrangement joins TRBV4-1 to TRBJ1-1, with D hard to call. The CDR3 loop spans 12 amino acids. Trimming stripped 1 base from V and 5 bases from J, with 5 bases between. The germline CDR1 and CDR2 sequences are MGHRA and YSYEKL. DNA for the CDR3: TGCGCCAGCAGCCAAGCGGGGACTGAAGCTTTCTTT. Amino acids: CASSQAGTEAFF.

This clone has more than one count but fewer than ten. The rearrangement links TRBV5-1 to TRBJ2-5; TRBD1 agrees at 8 bases. The CDR3 runs 15 residues. Per the germline V gene, CDR1 is SGHRS and CDR2 is YFSETQ. V lost 4 bases to trimming and J lost 5 bases; unmatched junction nucleotides: 10. The CDR3 DNA follows: TGCGCCAGCAGCCCAGTAACAGGGGGTGTGGAGACCCAGTACTTC. It codes for CASSPVTGGVETQYF.

CDR3 amino acids: CASSSTGTAGYEQYF. The CDR3 DNA follows: TGTGCCAGCAGCTCGACCGGGACAGCTGGCTACGAGCAGTACTTC. The rearrangement joins TRBV28 to TRBJ2-7; 7 bases align to TRBD1. J was trimmed by 3 bases and V by 6 bases; bases with no gene match: 11. The CDR3 consists of 15 residues. CDR1 is MDHEN, CDR2 SYDVKM, per germline.

The genes are TRBV5-1 and TRBJ1-2; 11 nucleotides align to TRBD1. Germline CDR1 SGHRS, CDR2 YFSETQ. CDR3 size: 16 residues. V lost 4 bases to trimming and J lost 2 bases; unmatched junction nucleotides: 7. The CDR3 DNA is TGCGCCAGCAGCCCGGACAGGGGGCGCGTGAACTATGGCTACACCTTC. Translated: CASSPDRGRVNYGYTF.